This T cell receptor (beta chain) was observed in a study of blood T cell repertoires in COVID-19. Measured with immunoSEQ multiplex PCR; TCRdb has only the in-frame clones, and not every one. The sample lists about 200,000 clones, 80% to 90% occurring once. Germline-derived CDR1 and CDR2 are MDHEN and SYDVKM. This CDR3 is 15 amino acids long. V was clipped by 2 bases and J by 2 bases; unmatched bases: 3. Donors of Cohort 3 who recovered were those that had two negative PCRs, clearance, or symptom resolution. V gene TRBV28 combines with J gene TRBJ1-5; 7 nucleotides agree with TRBD1. The sequence was collected from a woman younger than 35 who had recovered from COVID-19. The sequenced material came from PBMCs or T cells enriched from blood (not recorded which). The CDR3 loop reads CASSLPGQGNQPQHF. CDR3 nucleotide sequence: TGTGCCAGCAGTTTACCTGGACAGGGCAATCAGCCCCAGCATTTT.